A single sample is the source of the 25 T cell receptor beta chains below, sequenced in a study of identical twins' blood T cells. TCRdb fed the 5' RACE reads into MiXCR, producing one record per CDR3 protein. The sample lists 400,000 or so distinct CDR3 sequences, 25% to 35% occurring once. The sequencing sample was made of PBMCs. The origin of the receptors is a woman between 18 and 50 years old in good health.

As for this clonotype: The junction departs from the called germline gene at one end, perhaps through a read error. The V and J genes are TRBV7-3 and TRBJ2-1; the D is unclear. CDR1 and CDR2 (germline): SGHTA, FQGTGA. The CDR3 covers 14 residues. CDR3: CASSFPGSCNEQFF. DNA for the CDR3: TGTGCCAGCAGCTTCCCAGGCTCCTGCAATGAGCAGTTCTTC.

The chain is built from TRBV18 and TRBJ1-3; no firm D call. The V end was cut by 2 bases, the J end by 4 bases, with 9 bases between. CDR3 length: 14 residues. CDR1 is KGHSH, CDR2 LQKENI, per germline. The CDR3, as DNA: TGTGCCAGCTCACCAGGGAGTACCGGAAACACCATATATTTT. This sequence encodes CASSPGSTGNTIYF.

CDR3 amino acids: CSVEWAQTNTGELFF. The CDR3 DNA follows: TGCAGCGTTGAATGGGCACAGACTAACACCGGGGAGCTGTTTTTT. The chain has TRBV29-1 and TRBJ2-2; D not resolved. CDR3 length: 15 amino acids. CDR1 and CDR2 from the germline V gene are SQVTM and ANQGSEA. Trimming left V 2 bases short and J 2 bases short, with 12 bases between.

CDR3 amino acids: CAWSRGINQPQHF. The CDR3 bases are TGTGCCTGGAGCAGGGGGATCAATCAGCCCCAGCATTTT. The chain is built from TRBV30 and TRBJ1-5, with TRBD1 matching over 7 bases. CDR1 and CDR2 from the germline V gene are GTSNPN and SVGIG (reference sequence). The CDR3 length is 13 residues. V was pared by 3 bases and J by 3 bases, with 2 bases of the junction left unmatched.

This clonotype was found a few times. The chain uses TRBV6-6 and TRBJ2-6; no clear D gene. The length of the CDR3 is 16 residues. The ends were cut back, 2 bases at V and 0 bases at J, with 8 bases in the middle. Germline values: CDR1 MNHNY, CDR2 SVGAGI (reference sequence). The CDR3 spells CASSYGRDSGANVLTF. The CDR3 DNA is TGTGCCAGCAGTTACGGCAGAGACTCTGGGGCCAACGTCCTGACTTTC.

Turning to this clonotype: The junction and the germline gene differ at one end; a read error may be behind it. The V and J genes are TRBV6-5 and TRBJ2-2; 8 bases line up with TRBD1. CDR3 size: 17 residues. From germline, CDR1 is MNHEY and CDR2 SVGAGI. The CDR3 protein is CARSYSLAVQGAGELFF. The CDR3 DNA is TGTGCCAGAAGTTACTCGTTAGCGGTACAGGGGGCCGGGGAGCTGTTTTTT.

The chain uses TRBV19 and TRBJ2-2; D is ambiguous. Trimming removed 1 base at V and 1 base at J, with 7 bases between. The germline V gene has CDR1 LNHDA and CDR2 SQIVND (reference sequence). This CDR3 has 15 amino acids. Written as DNA, the CDR3 is TGTGCCAGTAGTATAGGGAACCTGAACACCGGGGAGCTGTTTTTT. Amino acid sequence: CASSIGNLNTGELFF.

This sequence joins TRBV12-5 and TRBJ2-2; 9 bases agree with TRBD1. There are 15 residues in the CDR3. The germline V gene has CDR1 LGHNT and CDR2 FRNRAP. The ends lost 1 base at V and 3 bases at J; junction bases unmatched: 0. The CDR3 sequence: CASGLGTGDTGELFF. In DNA form, the CDR3 reads TGTGCTAGTGGTTTGGGGACAGGGGACACCGGGGAGCTGTTTTTT. Full variable domain (remainder filled in from reference TRBV12-5 and TRBJ2-2): DARVTQTPRHKVTEMGQEVTMRCQPILGHNTVFWYRQTMMQGLELLAYFRNRAPLDDSGMPKDRFSAEMPDATLATLKIQPSEPRDSAVYFCASGLGTGDTGELFFGEGSRLTVL.

This clonotype was detected only a few times. CDR3 region: CSVEELAGLTDTQYF. In nucleotides, the CDR3 is TGCAGCGTTGAAGAACTAGCGGGACTCACAGATACGCAGTATTTT. The rearrangement joins TRBV29-1 to TRBJ2-3; 10 bases line up with TRBD2. CDR1 and CDR2 (germline): SQVTM, ANQGSEA. The CDR3 runs to 15 residues. V lost 0 bases and J lost 2; bases outside the gene matches: 2.

This clonotype was seen many times. The V gene is TRBV29-1, the J gene TRBJ2-7; TRBD2 is a possible D gene (6 bases). V lost 0 bases and J lost 13, with 13 bases in between. Germline-derived CDR1 and CDR2 are SQVTM and ANQGSEA. The CDR3 contains 11 residues. The CDR3, as DNA: TGCAGCGTTGAAGAGGGAGGTCGTCCCTACTTC. Amino acids: CSVEEGGRPYF.

This clonotype was seen at least ten times. The rearrangement uses TRBV10-3 and TRBJ1-1; the D gene is possibly TRBD1 (5 bases). Germline lookup yields CDR1 ENHRY and CDR2 SYGVKD. V was clipped by 7 bases and J by 6 bases, with 18 bases between them. The CDR3 loop spans 14 amino acids. CDR3 DNA sequence: TGTGCCATCACCCCATCCCGGGGCGAGTCTGAAGCTTTCTTT. This translates into CAITPSRGESEAFF.

The chain joins TRBV15 to TRBJ1-5; D may be TRBD1 (6 bases). Trimming stripped 0 bases from V and 5 bases from J, with 11 bases between. Germline V CDR1 and CDR2: LNHNV, YYDKDF (reference sequence). There are 15 residues in the CDR3. The CDR3 protein is CATSREGQLDQPQHF. CDR3 coding DNA: TGTGCCACCAGCAGAGAAGGACAGCTCGATCAGCCCCAGCATTTT.

This clonotype was counted a few times. This chain uses TRBV11-2 with TRBJ1-2; D is unclear. The CDR3 extends over 14 amino acids. Germline V gene data show CDR1 as SGHAT and CDR2 as FQNNGV. The V end lost 6 bases, the J end lost 6 bases, and 17 bases lay between the germline ends. The CDR3: CASRATGNLDGYTF. CDR3 nucleotide sequence: TGTGCCAGCAGAGCAACCGGAAATTTAGATGGCTACACCTTC.

The sample holds a few counts of this clonotype. The gene calls are TRBV3-1 and TRBJ2-1; D is possibly TRBD2 (6 bases). Germline V gene sequence: CDR1 LGHDT, CDR2 YNNKEL (reference sequence). The V end was cut by 4 bases, the J end by 3 bases, with 19 bases between. The CDR3 is made up of 17 amino acids. CDR3 nucleotide sequence: TGTGCCAGCAGCCTACTCGGGGGTAGGTCGGACTACAATGAGCAGTTCTTC. It specifies CASSLLGGRSDYNEQFF.

The chain is built from TRBV19 and TRBJ2-2; D possibly corresponds to TRBD1 (6 bases). This CDR3 contains 16 residues. Deletions cut 2 bases from V and 4 bases from J, with 14 bases between. Germline V gene data show CDR1 as LNHDA and CDR2 as SQIVND (reference sequence). The CDR3 protein is CASSITRGVGTGELFF. The CDR3 DNA reads TGTGCCAGTAGTATAACCAGGGGTGTAGGCACCGGGGAGCTGTTTTTT.

V is TRBV9 and J is TRBJ2-1; TRBD1 matches 7 bases. Trimming took 0 bases from V and 3 from J; bases not matched to a gene: 3. Germline V gives CDR1 SGDLS, CDR2 YYNGEE. This CDR3 contains 15 residues. The CDR3 spells CASSVEGAVYNEQFF. The CDR3 DNA reads as TGTGCCAGCAGCGTAGAGGGGGCGGTCTACAATGAGCAGTTCTTC. The variable domain in full, with the rest retrieved from reference TRBV9 and TRBJ2-1, is DSGVTQTPKHLITATGQRVTLRCSPRSGDLSVYWYQQSLDQGLQFLIQYYNGEERAKGNILERFSAQQFPDLHSELNLSSLELGDSALYFCASSVEGAVYNEQFFGPGTRLTVL.

The chain uses TRBV5-1 and TRBJ1-5; no clear D. V dropped 2 bases and J dropped 5 bases, with 8 bases sitting between them. Germline V lookup: CDR1 SGHRS, CDR2 YFSETQ. CDR3 length: 13 amino acids. The CDR3 reads CASSFFPDQPQHF. As DNA, the CDR3 is TGCGCCAGCAGCTTTTTTCCGGATCAGCCCCAGCATTTT.

This clonotype was detected a few times. The chain carries TRBV7-9 and TRBJ2-1; no firm D call. Germline V gives CDR1 SEHNR, CDR2 FQNEAQ (reference sequence). The CDR3 is 15 residues long. Trimming took off 1 base at V and 8 bases at J, with 15 bases between the two ends. CDR3 nucleotides: TGTGCCAGCAGCTTAGGCCCTCCTAGTTACGATGAGCAGTTCTTC. Translating gives CASSLGPPSYDEQFF.

With regard to this clonotype: This may be a read error: a much more frequent sequence differs by one nucleotide. This rearrangement joins TRBV29-1 to TRBJ2-3; D is perhaps TRBD2 (5 bases). Germline-derived CDR1 and CDR2 are SQVTM and ANQGSEA. Trimming pared 7 bases from V and 4 bases from J, leaving 12 bases between. This CDR3 contains 12 residues. Here the CDR3 DNA reads TGCAGCGCTGCGGACGGGGCAGATACGCAGTATTTT. The encoded protein is CSAADGADTQYF.

This clonotype showed up just a few times. The chain combines TRBV18 with TRBJ2-5; no firm D call. Germline V gene data show CDR1 as KGHSH and CDR2 as LQKENI. The CDR3 runs 13 residues. V was pared by 3 bases and J by 2 bases, with 7 bases between. The CDR3 bases are TGTGCCAGCTCACCTAACTTGCAAGAGACCCAGTACTTC. Residues: CASSPNLQETQYF. Filled out from reference TRBV18 and TRBJ2-5, the complete variable domain reads NAGVMQNPRHLVRRRGQEARLRCSPMKGHSHVYWYRQLPEEGLKFMVYLQKENIIDESGMPKERFSAEFPKEGPSILRIQQVVRGDSAAYFCASSPNLQETQYFGPGTRLLVL.

The J gene is TRBJ1-1, the V gene TRBV5-1; D may be TRBD1 (5 bases). From germline, CDR1 is SGHRS and CDR2 YFSETQ. V was cut by 3 bases and J by 5 bases, with 17 bases left in between. The CDR3 extends over 15 amino acids. CDR3 amino acids: CASSSSEGLGTEAFF. The DNA for the CDR3 is TGCGCCAGCAGCTCCAGTGAGGGACTGGGGACTGAAGCTTTCTTT.

The CDR3 loop reads CASSLAGGGNNEQFF. CDR3 DNA: TGTGCCAGCAGCTTGGCGGGAGGAGGTAACAATGAGCAGTTCTTC. The genes are TRBV5-4 and TRBJ2-1; 7 bases line up with TRBD2. Germline CDR1 SGHNT, CDR2 YYREEE (reference sequence). Trimming removed 0 bases from V and 5 bases from J; junction bases left unmatched: 5. This CDR3 has 15 amino acids.

This clonotype was detected ten times or more. This rearrangement joins TRBV10-3 to TRBJ1-5, with no clear D. The CDR3 contains 14 residues. V gave up 9 bases and J gave up 0 bases, with 12 bases separating them. The V gene's germline CDR1 is ENHRY and CDR2 SYGVKD. The CDR3 DNA reads as TGTGCCATTAAACACAGCGATAGCAATCAGCCCCAGCATTTT. It encodes CAIKHSDSNQPQHF.

The V and J genes are TRBV7-9 and TRBJ1-2; D unresolved. V lost 5 bases to trimming and J lost 8 bases, with 12 bases between them. The CDR3 is made up of 12 amino acids. Germline lookup yields CDR1 SEHNR and CDR2 FQNEAQ (reference sequence). The CDR3 DNA reads TGTGCCAGCAGCCAAGGGTACTGGGGCTACACCTTC. It translates to CASSQGYWGYTF.

The V gene is TRBV13, the J gene TRBJ1-4, with 7 nucleotides matching TRBD1. With 5 bases clipped from V and 7 bases from J, the junction kept 7 bases outside the gene matches. This CDR3 is built from 14 residues. The germline CDR1 and CDR2 sequences are PRHDT and FYEKMQ (reference sequence). The CDR3 spells CASSVGQSGEKLFF. The CDR3 coding sequence is TGTGCCAGCAGCGTGGGACAGTCGGGTGAAAAACTGTTTTTT.